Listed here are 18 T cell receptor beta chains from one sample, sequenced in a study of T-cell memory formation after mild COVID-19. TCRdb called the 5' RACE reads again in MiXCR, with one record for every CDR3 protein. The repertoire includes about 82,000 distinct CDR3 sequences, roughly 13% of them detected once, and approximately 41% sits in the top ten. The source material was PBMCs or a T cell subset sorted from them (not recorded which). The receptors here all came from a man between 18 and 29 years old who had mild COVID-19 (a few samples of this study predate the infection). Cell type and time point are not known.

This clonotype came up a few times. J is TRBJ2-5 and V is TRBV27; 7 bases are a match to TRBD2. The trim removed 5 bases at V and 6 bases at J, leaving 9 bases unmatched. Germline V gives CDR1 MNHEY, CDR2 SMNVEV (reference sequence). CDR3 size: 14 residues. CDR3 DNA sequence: TGTGCCAGCAGTCCCCTAGCGGACGCAAAGACCCAGTACTTC. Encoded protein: CASSPLADAKTQYF.

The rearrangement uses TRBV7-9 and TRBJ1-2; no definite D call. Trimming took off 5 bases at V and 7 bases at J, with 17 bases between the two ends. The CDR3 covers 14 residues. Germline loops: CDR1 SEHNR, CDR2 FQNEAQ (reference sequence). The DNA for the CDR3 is TGTGCCAGCAGCCCGGGGTGGGGATCATCTGGCTACACCTTC. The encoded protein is CASSPGWGSSGYTF.

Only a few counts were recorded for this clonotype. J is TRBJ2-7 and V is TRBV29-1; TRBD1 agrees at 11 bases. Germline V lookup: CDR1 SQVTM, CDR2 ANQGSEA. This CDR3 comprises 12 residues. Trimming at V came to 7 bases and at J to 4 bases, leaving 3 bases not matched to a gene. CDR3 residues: CSAGDRGYEQYF. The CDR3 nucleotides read TGCAGCGCCGGGGACAGGGGGTACGAGCAGTACTTC.

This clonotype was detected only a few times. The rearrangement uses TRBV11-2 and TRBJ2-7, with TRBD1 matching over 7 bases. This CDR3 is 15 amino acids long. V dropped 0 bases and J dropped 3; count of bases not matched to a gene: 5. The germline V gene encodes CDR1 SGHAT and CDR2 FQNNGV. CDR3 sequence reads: CASSLEPGGRYEQYV. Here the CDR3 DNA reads TGTGCCAGCAGCTTAGAGCCAGGGGGTCGCTACGAGCAGTACGTC.

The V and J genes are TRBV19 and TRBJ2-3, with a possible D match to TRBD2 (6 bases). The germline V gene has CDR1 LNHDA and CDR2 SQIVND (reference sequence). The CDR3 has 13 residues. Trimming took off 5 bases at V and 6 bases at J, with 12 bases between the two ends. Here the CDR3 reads CASSPMGGDTQYF. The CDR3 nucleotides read TGTGCCAGTAGTCCCATGGGAGGCGATACGCAGTATTTT.

The CDR3 region has the DNA TGTGCCAGCAGCCCTAGCGGGAGGGTAGTCACTGAAGCTTTCTTT. It encodes CASSPSGRVVTEAFF. V gene TRBV7-9 combines with J gene TRBJ1-1, with D unresolved. This CDR3 comprises 15 residues. Looked up from germline, CDR1 is SEHNR and CDR2 is FQNEAQ (reference sequence). Between the trimmed V and J ends, which lost 5 bases and 4 bases, there was a span of 17 bases.

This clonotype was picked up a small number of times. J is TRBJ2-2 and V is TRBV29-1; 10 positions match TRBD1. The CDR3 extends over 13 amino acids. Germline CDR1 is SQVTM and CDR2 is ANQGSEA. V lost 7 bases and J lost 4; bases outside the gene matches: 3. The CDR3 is CSGQGAATGELFF. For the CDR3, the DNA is TGCAGCGGACAGGGGGCGGCCACCGGGGAGCTGTTTTTT.

CDR3 region: CASSQGNYGYTF. The CDR3 DNA is TGCGCCAGCAGCCAAGGGAACTATGGCTACACCTTC. V is TRBV4-1 and J is TRBJ1-2; no clear D. V dropped 1 base and J dropped 2 bases, with 2 bases sitting between them. The CDR3 is 12 amino acids. CDR1 and CDR2 (germline): MGHRA, YSYEKL.

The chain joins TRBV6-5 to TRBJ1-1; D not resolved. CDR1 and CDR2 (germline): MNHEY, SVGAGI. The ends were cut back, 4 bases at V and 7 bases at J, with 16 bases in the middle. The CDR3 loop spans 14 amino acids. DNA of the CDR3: TGTGCCAGCAGTTTGTGGATCTCCTCGAGTGAAGCTTTCTTT. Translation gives CASSLWISSSEAFF.

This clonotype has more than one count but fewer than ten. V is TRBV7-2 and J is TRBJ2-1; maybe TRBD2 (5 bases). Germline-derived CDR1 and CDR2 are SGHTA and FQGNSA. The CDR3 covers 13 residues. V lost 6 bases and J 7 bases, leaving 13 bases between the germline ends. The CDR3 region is CASRWTGENEQFF. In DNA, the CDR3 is TGTGCCAGCAGGTGGACTGGAGAAAATGAGCAGTTCTTC.

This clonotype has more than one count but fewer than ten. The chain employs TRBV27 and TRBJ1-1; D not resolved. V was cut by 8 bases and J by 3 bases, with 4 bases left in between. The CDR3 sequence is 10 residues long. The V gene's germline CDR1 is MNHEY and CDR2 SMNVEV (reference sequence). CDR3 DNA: TGTGCCAGCGGCTACACTGAAGCTTTCTTT. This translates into CASGYTEAFF.

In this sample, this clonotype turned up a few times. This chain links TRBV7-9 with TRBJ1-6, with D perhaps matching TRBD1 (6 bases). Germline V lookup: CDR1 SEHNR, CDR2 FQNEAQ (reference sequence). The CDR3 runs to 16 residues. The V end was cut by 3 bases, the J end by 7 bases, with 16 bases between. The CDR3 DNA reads TGTGCCAGCAGCTTGACAGGTTTCAGGCTCAATTCACCCCTCCACTTT. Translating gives CASSLTGFRLNSPLHF.

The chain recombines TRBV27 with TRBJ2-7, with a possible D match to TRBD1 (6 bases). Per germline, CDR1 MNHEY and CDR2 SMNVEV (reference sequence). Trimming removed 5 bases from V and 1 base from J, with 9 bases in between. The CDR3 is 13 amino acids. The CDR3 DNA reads TGTGCCAGCAGTGTTGGACAGTCCTACGAGCAGTACGTC. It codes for CASSVGQSYEQYV.

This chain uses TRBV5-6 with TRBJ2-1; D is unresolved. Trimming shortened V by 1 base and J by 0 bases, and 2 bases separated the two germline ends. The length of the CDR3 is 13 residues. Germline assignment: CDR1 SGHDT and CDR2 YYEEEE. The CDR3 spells CASSLHSYNEQFF. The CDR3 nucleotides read TGTGCCAGCAGCTTGCACTCCTACAATGAGCAGTTCTTC.

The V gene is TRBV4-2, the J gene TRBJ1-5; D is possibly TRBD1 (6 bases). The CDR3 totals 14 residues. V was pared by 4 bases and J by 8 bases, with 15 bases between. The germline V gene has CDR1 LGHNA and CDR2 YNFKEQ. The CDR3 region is CASSPEQGSEPQHF. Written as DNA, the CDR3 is TGTGCCAGCAGCCCTGAACAGGGTAGCGAGCCCCAGCATTTT.

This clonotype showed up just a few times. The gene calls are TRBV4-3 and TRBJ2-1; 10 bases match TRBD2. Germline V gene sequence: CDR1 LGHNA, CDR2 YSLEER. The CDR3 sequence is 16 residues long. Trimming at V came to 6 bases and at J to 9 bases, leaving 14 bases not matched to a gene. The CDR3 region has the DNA TGCGCCAGCAGGAACACTCTCAGCGGGGGGGCAGGTGAGCAGTTCTTC. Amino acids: CASRNTLSGGAGEQFF.

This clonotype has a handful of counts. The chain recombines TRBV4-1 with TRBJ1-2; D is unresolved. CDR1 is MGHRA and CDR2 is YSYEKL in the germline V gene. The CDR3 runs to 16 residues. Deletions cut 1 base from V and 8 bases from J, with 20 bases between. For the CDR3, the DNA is TGCGCCAGCAGCCAAGTGTCCTTGACGGCCGTGTGGGGCTACACCTTC. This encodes CASSQVSLTAVWGYTF.

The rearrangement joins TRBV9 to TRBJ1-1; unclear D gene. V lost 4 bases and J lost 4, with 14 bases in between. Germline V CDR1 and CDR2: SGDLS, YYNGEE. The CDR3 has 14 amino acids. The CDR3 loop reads CASSPGGGPTEAFF. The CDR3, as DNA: TGTGCCAGCAGCCCAGGTGGAGGCCCCACTGAAGCTTTCTTT. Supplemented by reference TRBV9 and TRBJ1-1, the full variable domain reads DSGVTQTPKHLITATGQRVTLRCSPRSGDLSVYWYQQSLDQGLQFLIQYYNGEERAKGNILERFSAQQFPDLHSELNLSSLELGDSALYFCASSPGGGPTEAFFGQGTRLTVV.